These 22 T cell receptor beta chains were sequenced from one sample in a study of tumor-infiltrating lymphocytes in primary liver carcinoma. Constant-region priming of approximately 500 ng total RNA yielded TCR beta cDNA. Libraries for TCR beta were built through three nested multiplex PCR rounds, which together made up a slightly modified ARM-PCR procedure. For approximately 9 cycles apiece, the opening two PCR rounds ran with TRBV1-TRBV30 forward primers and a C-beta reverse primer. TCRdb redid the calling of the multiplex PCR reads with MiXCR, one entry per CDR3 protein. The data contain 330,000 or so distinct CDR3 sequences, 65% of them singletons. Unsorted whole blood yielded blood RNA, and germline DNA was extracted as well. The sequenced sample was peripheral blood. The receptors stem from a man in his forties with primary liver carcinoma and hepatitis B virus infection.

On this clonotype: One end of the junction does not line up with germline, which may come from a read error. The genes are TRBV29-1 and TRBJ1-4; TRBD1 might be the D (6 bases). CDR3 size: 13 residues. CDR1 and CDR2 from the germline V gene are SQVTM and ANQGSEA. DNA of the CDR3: TGCAGCGTTGGGACATGGGGGCGGGAAAAACTATCTTTT. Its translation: CSVGTWGREKLSF. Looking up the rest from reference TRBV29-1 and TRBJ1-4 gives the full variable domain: SAVISQKPSRDICQRGTSLTIQCQVDSQVTMMFWYRQQPGQSLTLIATANQGSEATYESGFVIDKFPISRPNLTFSTLTVSNMSPEDSSIYLCSVGTWGREKLSFGSGTQLSVL.

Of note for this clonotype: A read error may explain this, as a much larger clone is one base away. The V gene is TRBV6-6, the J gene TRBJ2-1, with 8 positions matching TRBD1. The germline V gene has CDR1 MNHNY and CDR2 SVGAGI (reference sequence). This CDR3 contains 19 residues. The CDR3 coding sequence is TGTGCCAGCAATTACTTGGGACAGGAGAGCCCAAGCTCCTACAATGAGCAGTTCTTC. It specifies CASNYLGQESPSSYNEQFF.

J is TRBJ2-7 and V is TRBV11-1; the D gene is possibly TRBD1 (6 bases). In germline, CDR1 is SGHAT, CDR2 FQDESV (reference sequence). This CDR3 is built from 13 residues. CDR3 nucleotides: TGTACCATCAGCTTACAGGGATCCTACGAGCAGTACTTC. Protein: CTISLQGSYEQYF.

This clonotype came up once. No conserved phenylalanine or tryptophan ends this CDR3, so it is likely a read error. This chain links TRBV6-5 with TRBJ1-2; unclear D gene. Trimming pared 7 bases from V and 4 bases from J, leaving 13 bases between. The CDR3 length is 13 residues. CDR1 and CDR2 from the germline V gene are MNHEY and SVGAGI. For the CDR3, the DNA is TGTGCCAGCACCCCACGGGGAGGCTATGGCTACACCCTC. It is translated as CASTPRGGYGYTL.

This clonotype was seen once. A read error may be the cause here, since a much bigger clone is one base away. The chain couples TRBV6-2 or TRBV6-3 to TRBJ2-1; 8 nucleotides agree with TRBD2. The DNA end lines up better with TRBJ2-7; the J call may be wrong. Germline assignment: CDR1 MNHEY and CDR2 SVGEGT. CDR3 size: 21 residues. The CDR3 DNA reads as TGTGCCAGCAGTTACCCGTCGATTGGGACTAGTGGGGCGGGATCGGAAAATGAGCAGTACTTC. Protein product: CASSYPSIGTSGAGSENEQYF.

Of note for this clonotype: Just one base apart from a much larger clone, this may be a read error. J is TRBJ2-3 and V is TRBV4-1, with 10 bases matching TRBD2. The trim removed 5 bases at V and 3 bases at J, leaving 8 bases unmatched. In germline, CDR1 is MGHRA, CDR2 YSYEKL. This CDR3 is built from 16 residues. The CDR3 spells CASSRRASGSTDTQYF. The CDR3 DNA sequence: TGCGCCAGCAGCAGGCGGGCTAGCGGGAGTACAGATACGCAGTATTTT.

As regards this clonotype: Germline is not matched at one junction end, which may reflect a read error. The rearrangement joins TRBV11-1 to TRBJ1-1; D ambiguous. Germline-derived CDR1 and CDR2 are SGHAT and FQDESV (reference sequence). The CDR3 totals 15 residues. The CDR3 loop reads CASSQDEEVLSEPFF. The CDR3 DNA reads TGTGCCAGCAGCCAGGACGAGGAGGTTCTCTCTGAACCTTTCTTT.

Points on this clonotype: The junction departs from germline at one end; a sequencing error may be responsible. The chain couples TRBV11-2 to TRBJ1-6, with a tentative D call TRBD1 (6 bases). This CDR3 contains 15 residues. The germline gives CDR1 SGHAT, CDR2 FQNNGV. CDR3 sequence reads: CTSSLFTGNNSSLHF. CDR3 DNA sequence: TGTACCAGCAGCTTATTTACAGGGAATAATTCATCCCTCCACTTT.

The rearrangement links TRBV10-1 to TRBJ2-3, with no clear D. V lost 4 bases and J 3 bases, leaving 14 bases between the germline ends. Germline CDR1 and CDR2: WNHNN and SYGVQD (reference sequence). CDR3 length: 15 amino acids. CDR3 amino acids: CASSVLTVRTDTQYF. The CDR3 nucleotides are TGCGCCAGCAGTGTCCTGACCGTAAGGACAGATACGCAGTATTTT.

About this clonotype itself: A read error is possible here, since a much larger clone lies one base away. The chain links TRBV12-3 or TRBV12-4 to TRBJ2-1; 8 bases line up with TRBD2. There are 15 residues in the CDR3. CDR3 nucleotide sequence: TGTGCCAGCAGCCCAGCAAGCGGGGGATACAGTGAGCAGTTCTTC. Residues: CASSPASGGYSEQFF.

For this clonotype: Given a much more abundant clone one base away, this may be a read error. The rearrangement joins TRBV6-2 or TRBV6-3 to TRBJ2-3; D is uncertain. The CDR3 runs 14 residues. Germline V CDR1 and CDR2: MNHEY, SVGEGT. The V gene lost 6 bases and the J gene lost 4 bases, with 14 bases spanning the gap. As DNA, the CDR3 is TGTGCCAGCAGCAAATACCGGGCCCCAGATACGCAGTATTTT. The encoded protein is CASSKYRAPDTQYF.

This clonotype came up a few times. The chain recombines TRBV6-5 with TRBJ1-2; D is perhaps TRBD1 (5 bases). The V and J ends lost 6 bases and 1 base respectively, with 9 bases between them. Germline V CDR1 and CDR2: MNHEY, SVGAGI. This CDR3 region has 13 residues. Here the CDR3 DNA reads TGTGCCAGCAGGCGACAGAATAACTATGGCTACACCTTC. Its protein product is CASRRQNNYGYTF.

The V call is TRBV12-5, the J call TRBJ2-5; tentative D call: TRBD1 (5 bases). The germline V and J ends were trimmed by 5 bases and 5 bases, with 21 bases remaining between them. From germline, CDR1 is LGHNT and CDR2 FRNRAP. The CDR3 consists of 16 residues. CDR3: CASGPDMPQKRETQYF. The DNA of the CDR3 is TGTGCTAGTGGTCCGGACATGCCACAGAAGAGGGAGACCCAGTACTTC.

Here the CDR3 reads CASSLGVAGGEQFF. As DNA, the CDR3 is TGTGCCAGCAGCTTAGGTGTAGCGGGAGGGGAACAGTTCTTC. The chain has TRBV11-2 and TRBJ2-1; TRBD2 agrees at 11 bases. Germline CDR1 and CDR2: SGHAT and FQNNGV. Trimming cost V 1 base and J 13 bases; bases outside gene matches: 6. This CDR3 is 14 amino acids long.

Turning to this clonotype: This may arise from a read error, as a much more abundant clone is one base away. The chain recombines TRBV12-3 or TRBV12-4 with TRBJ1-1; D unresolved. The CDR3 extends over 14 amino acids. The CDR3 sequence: CARSSRRMNTEAFF. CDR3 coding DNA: TGTGCCAGAAGTTCACGTCGTATGAACACTGAAGCTTTCTTT.

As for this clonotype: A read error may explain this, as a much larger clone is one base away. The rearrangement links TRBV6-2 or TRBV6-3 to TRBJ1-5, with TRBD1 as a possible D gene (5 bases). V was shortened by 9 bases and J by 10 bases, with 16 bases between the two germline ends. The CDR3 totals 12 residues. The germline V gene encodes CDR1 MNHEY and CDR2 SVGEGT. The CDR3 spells CARTSAGLPQHF. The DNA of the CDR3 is TGTGCCAGGACATCCGCGGGGCTTCCCCAGCATTTT.

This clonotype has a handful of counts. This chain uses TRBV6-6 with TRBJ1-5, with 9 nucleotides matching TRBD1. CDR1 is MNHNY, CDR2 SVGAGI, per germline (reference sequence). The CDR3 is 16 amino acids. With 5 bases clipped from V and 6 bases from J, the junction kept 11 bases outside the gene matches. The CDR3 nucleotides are TGTGCCAGCAGTAACTTCGGACAGGGGTTTGTTCAGCCCCAGCATTTT. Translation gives CASSNFGQGFVQPQHF.

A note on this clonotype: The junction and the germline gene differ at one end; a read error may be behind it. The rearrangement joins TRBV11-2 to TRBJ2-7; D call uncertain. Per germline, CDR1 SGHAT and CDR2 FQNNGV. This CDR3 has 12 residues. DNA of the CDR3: TGTGCCAACAGCCCCTCACCTGGCGAACAGTACTTC. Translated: CANSPSPGEQYF.

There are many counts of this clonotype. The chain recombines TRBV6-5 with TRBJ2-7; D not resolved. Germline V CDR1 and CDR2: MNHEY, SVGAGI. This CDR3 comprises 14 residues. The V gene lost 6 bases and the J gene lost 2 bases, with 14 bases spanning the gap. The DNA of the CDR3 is TGTGCCAGCAGGAGGACCCCCAAAGCCTACGAGCAGTACTTC. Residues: CASRRTPKAYEQYF.

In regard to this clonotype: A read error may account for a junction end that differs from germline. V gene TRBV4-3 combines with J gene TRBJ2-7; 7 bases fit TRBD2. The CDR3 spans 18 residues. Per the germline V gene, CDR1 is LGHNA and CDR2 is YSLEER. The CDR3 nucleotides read TGCGTCAGCAGCCAAGATTGGCCGGGACTACGGAGCTCCTACGAGCAGTACTTC. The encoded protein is CVSSQDWPGLRSSYEQYF.

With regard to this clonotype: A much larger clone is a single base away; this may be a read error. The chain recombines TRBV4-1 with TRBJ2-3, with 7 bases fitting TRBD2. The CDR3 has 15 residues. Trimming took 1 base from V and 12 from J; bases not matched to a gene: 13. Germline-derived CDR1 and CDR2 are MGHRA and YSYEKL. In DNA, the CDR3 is TGCGCCAGCAGCCAAGGCCCCTTAGAGGCGGGAGATCAGTATTTT. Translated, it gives CASSQGPLEAGDQYF.

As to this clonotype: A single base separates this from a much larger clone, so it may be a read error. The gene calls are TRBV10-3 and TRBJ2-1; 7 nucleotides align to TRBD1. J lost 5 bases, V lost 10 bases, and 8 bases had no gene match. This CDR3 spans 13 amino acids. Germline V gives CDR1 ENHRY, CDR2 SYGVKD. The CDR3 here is CATGKGANNEQFF. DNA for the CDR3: TGTGCCACCGGAAAGGGGGCAAACAATGAGCAGTTCTTC.